The rows below give T cell receptor beta chains drawn from one sample of a study of shared clonotypes between healthy human individuals. Sequenced by immunoSEQ multiplex PCR; TCRdb stores in-frame clones only, minus some. The profile shows millions of clones, around 94% of them singletons. The sample taken for sequencing was naive CD4+ T cells sorted from blood. The receptors come from a man aged 18-30 years in good health. Each CDR3 is given with its conserved first and last residue. Each record gives: V gene, clone size, D gene, J gene, CDR3 protein, CDR3 DNA. A D gene is named only where the DNA matches it firmly. Clone size is shown for a subset of rows, as once, few, many or a class of expanded clone.

v_call: TRBV5-1; clone_size: once; d_call: TRBD2; j_call: TRBJ2-3; cdr3_aa: CASSLSQPAGSDTQYF; cdr3_nt: TGCGCCAGCAGCTTGAGCCAGCCAGCGGGATCAGATACGCAGTATTTT
v_call: TRBV30; clone_size: .; d_call: TRBD1; j_call: TRBJ2-6; cdr3_aa: CARDRGSSSGANVLTF; cdr3_nt: TGTGCCCGGGACAGGGGGTCGAGCTCTGGGGCCAACGTCCTGACTTTC
v_call: TRBV12-5; clone_size: few; d_call: .; j_call: TRBJ1-4; cdr3_aa: CASGLAPHLALFF; cdr3_nt: TGTGCTAGTGGTTTGGCTCCCCACCTCGCCCTGTTTTTT
v_call: TRBV9; clone_size: .; d_call: TRBD1; j_call: TRBJ2-1; cdr3_aa: CASSSQFRTGTNEQFF; cdr3_nt: TGTGCCAGCAGCTCCCAGTTCAGGACAGGGACCAATGAGCAGTTCTTC
v_call: TRBV4-1; clone_size: once; d_call: TRBD1; j_call: TRBJ2-1; cdr3_aa: CASSQRDRGLSDEQFF; cdr3_nt: TGCGCCAGCAGCCAGCGGGACAGGGGGCTTTCGGATGAGCAGTTCTTC
v_call: TRBV19; clone_size: .; d_call: .; j_call: TRBJ1-3; cdr3_aa: CASRDSFSGNTIYF; cdr3_nt: TGTGCCAGTAGGGACTCATTCTCGGGAAACACCATATATTTT
v_call: TRBV7-2; clone_size: .; d_call: TRBD1; j_call: TRBJ1-5; cdr3_aa: CASSMGQGVNQPQHF; cdr3_nt: TGTGCCAGCAGCATGGGACAGGGGGTCAATCAGCCCCAGCATTTT
v_call: TRBV19; clone_size: .; d_call: .; j_call: TRBJ2-3; cdr3_aa: CASSPGGLSTDTQYF; cdr3_nt: TGTGCCAGTAGCCCGGGGGGCCTAAGCACAGATACGCAGTATTTT
v_call: TRBV4-1; clone_size: .; d_call: .; j_call: TRBJ1-1; cdr3_aa: CASSLRQSTNTEAFF; cdr3_nt: TGCGCCAGCAGCCTTCGACAGAGCACCAACACTGAAGCTTTCTTT
v_call: TRBV7-9; clone_size: .; d_call: .; j_call: TRBJ1-2; cdr3_aa: CASSLAEIGGYTF; cdr3_nt: TGTGCCAGCAGCTTAGCCGAGATAGGTGGCTACACCTTC
v_call: TRBV7-2; clone_size: .; d_call: .; j_call: TRBJ2-7; cdr3_aa: CASSLVASYEQYF; cdr3_nt: TGTGCCAGCAGCTTAGTAGCCAGCTACGAGCAGTACTTC
v_call: TRBV4-1; clone_size: once; d_call: TRBD1; j_call: TRBJ2-2; cdr3_aa: CASSRGTGNTGELFF; cdr3_nt: TGCGCCAGCAGCCGGGGGACAGGGAACACCGGGGAGCTGTTTTTT
v_call: TRBV11-2; clone_size: .; d_call: .; j_call: TRBJ2-5; cdr3_aa: CASSSGRQETQYF; cdr3_nt: TGTGCCAGCAGCTCGGGACGGCAAGAGACCCAGTACTTC
v_call: TRBV7-9; clone_size: few; d_call: TRBD1; j_call: TRBJ1-4; cdr3_aa: CASSLGQGLTEKLFF; cdr3_nt: TGTGCCAGCAGCCTAGGACAGGGCCTTACCGAAAAACTGTTTTTT
v_call: TRBV9; clone_size: .; d_call: .; j_call: TRBJ2-3; cdr3_aa: CASSVRPNTDTQYF; cdr3_nt: TGTGCCAGCAGCGTAAGACCGAACACAGATACGCAGTATTTT
v_call: TRBV7-2; clone_size: .; d_call: TRBD1; j_call: TRBJ2-7; cdr3_aa: CASSLMGQGFDEQYF; cdr3_nt: TGTGCCAGCAGCTTAATGGGACAGGGGTTCGACGAGCAGTACTTC
v_call: TRBV28; clone_size: .; d_call: .; j_call: TRBJ1-4; cdr3_aa: CASTLGVYEKLFF; cdr3_nt: TGTGCCAGCACCCTGGGGGTATATGAAAAACTGTTTTTT
v_call: TRBV6-6; clone_size: once; d_call: TRBD2; j_call: TRBJ2-3; cdr3_aa: CASSYLGLAGSTQYF; cdr3_nt: TGTGCCAGCAGTTACTTGGGACTAGCGGGGAGTACGCAGTATTTT
v_call: TRBV19; clone_size: once; d_call: .; j_call: TRBJ2-2; cdr3_aa: CASSIRAAGPGELFF; cdr3_nt: TGTGCCAGTAGTATAAGGGCAGCTGGCCCGGGGGAGCTGTTTTTT
v_call: TRBV5-6; clone_size: .; d_call: .; j_call: TRBJ2-3; cdr3_aa: CASSLGLISTDTQYF; cdr3_nt: TGTGCCAGCAGCTTGGGACTGATAAGCACAGATACGCAGTATTTT
v_call: TRBV5-1; clone_size: .; d_call: TRBD1; j_call: TRBJ2-5; cdr3_aa: CASSWRTGSLQETQYF; cdr3_nt: TGCGCCAGCAGCTGGCGGACAGGGTCGCTCCAAGAGACCCAGTACTTC
v_call: TRBV5-1; clone_size: .; d_call: .; j_call: TRBJ1-1; cdr3_aa: CASSRGDSRDTEAFF; cdr3_nt: TGCGCCAGCAGCAGGGGCGACTCACGTGACACTGAAGCTTTCTTT
v_call: TRBV29-1; clone_size: .; d_call: TRBD2; j_call: TRBJ2-1; cdr3_aa: CSVRGLLSSYNEQFF; cdr3_nt: TGCAGCGTTAGGGGACTATTGAGCTCCTACAATGAGCAGTTCTTC
v_call: TRBV5-1; clone_size: .; d_call: .; j_call: TRBJ1-2; cdr3_aa: CASSRGEENFYGYTF; cdr3_nt: TGCGCCAGCAGCCGGGGCGAGGAGAACTTCTATGGCTACACCTTC
v_call: TRBV28; clone_size: .; d_call: .; j_call: TRBJ1-5; cdr3_aa: CASRSGGLSQHF; cdr3_nt: TGTGCCAGCAGGTCCGGGGGTCTGTCCCAGCATTTT
v_call: TRBV30; clone_size: .; d_call: .; j_call: TRBJ2-7; cdr3_aa: CAWRGRGPGEQYF; cdr3_nt: TGTGCCTGGAGAGGTCGGGGTCCGGGGGAGCAGTACTTC
v_call: TRBV5-4; clone_size: .; d_call: TRBD2; j_call: TRBJ2-3; cdr3_aa: CASRDPGLAGGDTDTQYF; cdr3_nt: TGTGCCAGCAGGGACCCGGGACTAGCGGGGGGCGACACAGATACGCAGTATTTT
v_call: TRBV7-3; clone_size: once; d_call: TRBD1; j_call: TRBJ2-3; cdr3_aa: CASSWTGADTQYF; cdr3_nt: TGTGCCAGCAGCTGGACAGGGGCAGATACGCAGTATTTT
v_call: TRBV7-9; clone_size: .; d_call: .; j_call: TRBJ2-1; cdr3_aa: CASSLGEGGYNEQFF; cdr3_nt: TGTGCCAGCAGCTTAGGTGAAGGGGGCTACAATGAGCAGTTCTTC
v_call: TRBV5-4; clone_size: .; d_call: TRBD2; j_call: TRBJ2-3; cdr3_aa: CASRATSGGASDTQYF; cdr3_nt: TGTGCCAGCAGGGCAACTAGCGGGGGGGCTTCAGATACGCAGTATTTT
v_call: TRBV6-5; clone_size: .; d_call: TRBD2; j_call: TRBJ2-7; cdr3_aa: CASSRVSGGSYEQYF; cdr3_nt: TGTGCCAGCAGTCGGGTTAGCGGGGGCTCCTACGAGCAGTACTTC
v_call: TRBV28; clone_size: .; d_call: .; j_call: TRBJ1-5; cdr3_aa: CASRPRTTGSNQPQHF; cdr3_nt: TGTGCCAGCAGGCCACGGACCACAGGGTCCAATCAGCCCCAGCATTTT
v_call: TRBV28; clone_size: .; d_call: .; j_call: TRBJ2-7; cdr3_aa: CASSLSSDRTRSYEQYF; cdr3_nt: TGTGCCAGCAGTTTATCCTCTGACAGGACCCGCTCCTACGAGCAGTACTTC
v_call: TRBV5-8; clone_size: .; d_call: .; j_call: TRBJ2-7; cdr3_aa: CASSYSRGGEQYF; cdr3_nt: TGTGCCAGCAGTTATTCCAGGGGGGGAGAGCAGTACTTC
v_call: TRBV5-6; clone_size: .; d_call: .; j_call: TRBJ2-4; cdr3_aa: CASSLGRAFKGDQYF; cdr3_nt: TGTGCCAGCAGCTTGGGAAGGGCCTTTAAGGGGGATCAGTACTTC
v_call: TRBV7-8; clone_size: .; d_call: .; j_call: TRBJ1-1; cdr3_aa: CASSSAPRAEAFF; cdr3_nt: TGTGCCAGCAGCTCCGCCCCCAGGGCCGAAGCTTTCTTT
v_call: TRBV19; clone_size: .; d_call: TRBD2; j_call: TRBJ2-5; cdr3_aa: CASRISGGEQETQYF; cdr3_nt: TGTGCCAGTAGAATTAGCGGGGGGGAACAAGAGACCCAGTACTTC
v_call: TRBV6-5; clone_size: .; d_call: TRBD1; j_call: TRBJ2-1; cdr3_aa: CASRNRGRDIVKQFF; cdr3_nt: TGTGCCAGCAGGAACAGGGGGCGAGATATAGTGAAGCAGTTCTTC
v_call: TRBV25-1; clone_size: .; d_call: .; j_call: TRBJ2-1; cdr3_aa: CASSEPGTPTYNEQFF; cdr3_nt: TGTGCCAGCAGTGAGCCCGGGACACCAACCTACAATGAGCAGTTCTTC